This T cell receptor delta chain was captured in a study of γδ T cells in repeated Plasmodium falciparum infection. Study at large: Over 644 days, donors received four mosquito-bite P. falciparum NF54 infections. Study-level results: Waves of new clonotype selection appeared after repeated controlled infections in Vdelta2-negative, largely Vdelta1+, gammadelta T cells.

A word on this clone: The target antigen is unknown. The protein TCRdb gives is from a much larger clone and does not agree with this DNA's translation at residue 12, likely a read error; the protein shown here comes from the DNA.

CDR3 length: 18 residues. CDR1 is TSWWSYY, CDR2 QGS, per germline. The ends lost 1 base at V and 2 bases at J; junction bases unmatched: 11. Flow sorting of PBMC yielded separate Vgamma9/Vdelta2+ and Vdelta2-negative gammadelta T cell populations for bulk repertoire analysis. TCRdb reapplied CATT to the multiplex PCR reads. This sample has more than 70,000 delta-chain clones, with roughly 0.9% found just once. This receptor was obtained from a pool of human donors (malaria-infected and uninfected, not separated). The genes are TRDV1 and TRDJ1, with TRDD3 matching 9 bases. The sample consisted of gamma-delta T cells from blood. The CDR3 sequence: CALGERFQILGETDKLIF. In DNA, the CDR3 is TGTGCTCTTGGGGAACGATTCCAAATACTGGGGGAGACCGATAAACTCATCTTT.